This TCR beta chain was profiled in a study of shared clonotypes between healthy human individuals. Some clones are missing from TCRdb's copy, which holds only in-frame ones; the method was immunoSEQ multiplex PCR. The sample holds roughly 590,000 clones, roughly 95% seen once. The CDR3 has 17 amino acids. The germline V gene encodes CDR1 SGHTS and CDR2 YDEGEE. Trimming cost V 4 bases and J 4 bases; bases outside gene matches: 11. CD45RO-negative, CCR7-selected cells formed the naive CD8 fraction, which excluded terminally differentiated effector memory CD45RA+ cells. The specimen was naive CD8+ T cells sorted from blood. The receptor comes from a woman in her thirties in good health. V gene TRBV5-8 combines with J gene TRBJ2-1; 10 nucleotides line up with TRBD2. This CDR3 reads CASSARTSGLFYNEQFF. CDR3 coding DNA: TGTGCCAGCAGCGCTCGGACTAGCGGTTTGTTTTACAATGAGCAGTTCTTC.